The rows below give T cell receptor beta chains drawn from one sample of a study of blood T cell repertoires in COVID-19. Clones were sequenced by immunoSEQ multiplex PCR, and TCRdb holds only the in-frame ones, with some missing. The sample yields fewer than 250,000 clones, around 89% seen once. The specimen was PBMCs or T cells enriched from blood (not recorded which). These receptors originate from a man between 50 and 59 years old who had been exposed to COVID-19. Each CDR3 is given with its conserved first and last residue. The D gene is left open where the match is weak. Expanded clones are given a class, and other clones once, few, many or no size at all.

clone_size	j_call	v_call	cdr3_length	d_call	cdr3_nt	cdr3_aa
.	TRBJ1-5	TRBV7-9	17	.	TGTGCCAGCAGCTTAGGCAGGGATGATTATAGCAATCAGCCCCAGCATTTT	CASSLGRDDYSNQPQHF
.	TRBJ1-1	TRBV18	15	.	TGTGCCAGCTCACCACAACTACAGGGTGGGACTGAAGCTTTCTTT	CASSPQLQGGTEAFF
.	TRBJ1-6	TRBV3-1/TRBV3-2	15	.	TGTGCCAGCAGCGTCCGTACGGACAGTAATTCACCCCTCCACTTT	CASSVRTDSNSPLHF
once	TRBJ1-6	TRBV12-2	14	.	TGTGCAAGTCGCCCAAGGGAGAGAAATTCACCCCTCCACTTT	CASRPRERNSPLHF
.	TRBJ2-7	TRBV2	14	.	TGTGCCAGCAGGAAACAGGGCCCAAGGAACGAGCAGTACTTC	CASRKQGPRNEQYF
.	TRBJ1-4	TRBV14	17	TRBD1	TGTGCCAGCAGCCAAGACGGGTTAGGACAGGGGAATGAAAAACTGTTTTTT	CASSQDGLGQGNEKLFF
.	TRBJ1-3	TRBV4-1	14	.	TGCGCCAGCAGCCAAGCAAAAACAGCCACGGCGCCATATTTT	CASSQAKTATAPYF
.	TRBJ1-1	TRBV11-3	14	.	TGTGCCAGCAGCTCCCGGTTGAGGGTGTCTGAAGCTTTCTTT	CASSSRLRVSEAFF
.	TRBJ1-2	TRBV12-5	16	TRBD1	TGTGCTAGTGGTTTGGGTTCTTGGGACAGGGACTATGGCTACACCTTC	CASGLGSWDRDYGYTF
.	TRBJ1-2	TRBV3-1/TRBV3-2	15	TRBD1	TGTGCCAGCAGCCAATACCGGGACAGACGCTATGGCTACACCTTC	CASSQYRDRRYGYTF
.	TRBJ2-3	TRBV18	13	.	TGTGCCAGCTCACAAAGAACACCCGATACGCAGTATTTT	CASSQRTPDTQYF
.	TRBJ1-5	TRBV19	15	.	TGTGCCAGTAGTACAGGGGCTTACAGCAATCAGCCCCAGCATTTT	CASSTGAYSNQPQHF
.	TRBJ2-1	TRBV5-1	16	TRBD2	TGCGCCAGCAGCCCCCAGGGACTAGCGGATTACAATGAGCAGTTCTTC	CASSPQGLADYNEQFF
.	TRBJ2-1	TRBV2	15	.	TGTGCCACCCCCTCCGAGGAGAGCTCCTACAATGAGCAGTTCTTC	CATPSEESSYNEQFF
.	TRBJ1-1	TRBV5-1	15	.	TGCGCCAGCAGCTTGGGGTCGACAGCGAACACTGAAGCTTTCTTT	CASSLGSTANTEAFF
.	TRBJ2-5	TRBV11-2	15	TRBD1	TGTGCCAGCAGCCGCGGACAGGGTGGAGAAGAGACCCAGTACTTC	CASSRGQGGEETQYF
.	TRBJ1-1	TRBV10-1	15	TRBD1	TGCGCCAGCCCGGGACAGGAGGTTGTGGCCACTGAAGCTTTCTTT	CASPGQEVVATEAFF
.	TRBJ2-2	TRBV5-1	14	.	TGCGCCAGCAGCTCCGCGACAGAGACCGGGGAGCTGTTTTTT	CASSSATETGELFF
.	TRBJ1-2	TRBV27	18	.	TGTGCCAGCAGTATCAGACTTATTTCTCACTCTACCAACTATGGCTACACCTTC	CASSIRLISHSTNYGYTF
.	TRBJ2-2	TRBV5-1	16	TRBD1	TGCGCCAGCAGCGCCCCCGGGACAGGGGTTAACGGGGAGCTGTTTTTT	CASSAPGTGVNGELFF
.	TRBJ1-1	TRBV5-5	15	.	TGTGCCAGCAGCCCCCGCGACAGGCTGAACACTGAAGCTTTCTTT	CASSPRDRLNTEAFF
.	TRBJ2-5	TRBV2	15	.	TGTGCCAGCAGTGAAGTAGGTCAGGGGAGTGAGACCCAGTACTTC	CASSEVGQGSETQYF
.	TRBJ2-5	TRBV4-1	17	TRBD2	TGCGCCAGCAGCCAAGTCCGAGCGGGAGTTGAGCAGGAGACCCAGTACTTC	CASSQVRAGVEQETQYF
.	TRBJ2-1	TRBV27	15	TRBD2	TGTGCCAGCAGGCCCGGACTAGCGGGGGCGGGTGAGCAGTTCTTC	CASRPGLAGAGEQFF
.	TRBJ1-1	TRBV5-1	16	TRBD1	TGCGCCAGCAGCGCTACGCCGGGACAGGCAAACACTGAAGCTTTCTTT	CASSATPGQANTEAFF
.	TRBJ1-1	TRBV5-1	13	TRBD1	TGCGCCAGCAGCTTACAGGGGTTTGCTGAAGCTTTCTTT	CASSLQGFAEAFF
.	TRBJ1-1	TRBV5-1	16	.	TGCGCCAGCAGCTTGTTAACGTCAGTACTGAACACTGAAGCTTTCTTT	CASSLLTSVLNTEAFF